The clone carrying this TCR beta chain was seen only once. The antigen remains unidentified. A junction boundary mismatches the germline segment, possibly from a read error. The CDR3 covers 14 residues. Germline CDR1 and CDR2: SGHDN and FVKESK. The data belong to a study of identical twins. Broader study findings: Carriage of fewer insertions was seen in abundant cord blood beta clonotypes, whereas memory repertoires showed none. In monozygotic twins, models underestimated the sharing of out-of-frame TCR alpha.

MiXCR, run by TCRdb on the 5' RACE reads, gives a single entry per CDR3 protein. The table has 1.5 million to 2 million distinct CDR3 sequences, around 33% seen once; the top ten hold approximately 0.25%. This clonotype was sampled from a newborn girl in good health. The gene calls are TRBV14 and TRBJ1-6; tentative D call: TRBD1 (6 bases). Sequencing used cord blood. The CDR3 DNA reads as TGTGCCAGCGGCCAAGTTACAGGGAATTCACCCCTCCACTTT. It yields the protein CASGQVTGNSPLHF.